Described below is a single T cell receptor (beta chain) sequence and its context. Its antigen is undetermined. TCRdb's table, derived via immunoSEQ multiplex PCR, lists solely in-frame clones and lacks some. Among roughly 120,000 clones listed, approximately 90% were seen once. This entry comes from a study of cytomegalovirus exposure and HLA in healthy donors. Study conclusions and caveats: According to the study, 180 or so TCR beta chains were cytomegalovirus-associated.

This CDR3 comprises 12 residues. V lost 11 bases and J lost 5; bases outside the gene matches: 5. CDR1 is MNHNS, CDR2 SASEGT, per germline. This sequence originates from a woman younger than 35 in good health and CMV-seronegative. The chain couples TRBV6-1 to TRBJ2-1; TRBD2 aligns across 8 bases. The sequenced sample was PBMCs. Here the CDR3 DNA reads TGTGCCGGACGCGGGGGGAACAATGAGCAGTTCTTC. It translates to CAGRGGNNEQFF.